This passage covers 27 T cell receptor beta chains from one sample sequenced in a study of cytomegalovirus exposure and HLA in healthy donors. In the PCR, 60 Vbeta and 13 Jbeta primers were used. Only in-frame clones appear in the TCRdb table, and some are missing; sequencing was by immunoSEQ multiplex PCR. The sample yields around 150,000 clones, 65% to 70% seen once. Material: PBMCs. These receptors were taken from a man aged 30 to 39 in good health and CMV-seropositive.

The chain uses TRBV6-1 and TRBJ2-5; 8 nucleotides align to TRBD1. This CDR3 contains 14 residues. CDR1 and CDR2 (germline): MNHNS, SASEGT. Unmatched junction bases numbered 5, after V lost 3 bases and J lost 5 bases. The CDR3, as DNA: TGTGCCAGCAGTGATTACGACAGGGGCGAGACCCAGTACTTC. Protein: CASSDYDRGETQYF.

The V gene is TRBV19, the J gene TRBJ2-7, with 9 bases identical to TRBD1. There are 13 residues in the CDR3. V shed 5 bases and J 3 bases; nucleotides not matched to a gene: 2. Germline loops: CDR1 LNHDA, CDR2 SQIVND (reference sequence). The CDR3 spells CASSSTGGYEQYF. In DNA, the CDR3 is TGTGCCAGTAGTTCGACAGGGGGCTACGAGCAGTACTTC.

In this sample, this clone turned up a few times. J is TRBJ2-2 and V is TRBV7-6; 8 bases align to TRBD1. Germline V lookup: CDR1 SGHVS, CDR2 FNYEAQ. The J segment lost 2 bases and the V segment lost 4 bases, leaving 9 bases of the junction unmatched. CDR3 size: 17 residues. In nucleotides, the CDR3 is TGTGCCAGCAGCTACACCGGGACAGGAGCCAACACCGGGGAGCTGTTTTTT. This sequence encodes CASSYTGTGANTGELFF.

The J gene is TRBJ2-3, the V gene TRBV12-5; perhaps TRBD2 as D (6 bases). The CDR3 covers 14 residues. From germline, CDR1 is LGHNT and CDR2 FRNRAP. V gave up 1 base and J gave up 3 bases, with 8 bases separating them. The CDR3 nucleotides read TGTGCTAGTGGTTTGGGCGGGGCGACAGATACGCAGTATTTT. Translating gives CASGLGGATDTQYF.

The rearrangement links TRBV11-3 to TRBJ2-1; TRBD1 agrees at 7 bases. Trimming at V came to 5 bases and at J to 2 bases, leaving 9 bases not matched to a gene. Germline lookup yields CDR1 SGHNT and CDR2 YENEEA. CDR3 length equals 16 residues. The CDR3 protein is CASSPPEGQTYNEQFF. The CDR3, as DNA: TGTGCCAGCAGCCCCCCAGAGGGACAGACCTACAATGAGCAGTTCTTC.

CDR3 coding DNA: TGCGCCAGCAGCAAGGAGATGAACACCGGGGAGCTGTTTTTT. This translates into CASSKEMNTGELFF. This chain uses TRBV5-1 with TRBJ2-2; D unresolved. The CDR3 runs to 14 residues. V shed 4 bases and J shed 1 base, with 8 bases lying between them. Germline V gene sequence: CDR1 SGHRS, CDR2 YFSETQ.

This rearrangement joins TRBV9 to TRBJ1-1; no firm D call. CDR1 and CDR2 (germline): SGDLS, YYNGEE. The CDR3 length is 15 residues. Trimming stripped 0 bases from V and 1 base from J, with 10 bases between. CDR3 in DNA: TGTGCCAGCAGCGTAGTAGACATAGGGAACACTGAAGCTTTCTTT. Protein product: CASSVVDIGNTEAFF.

This clone was picked up a small number of times. The chain employs TRBV18 and TRBJ2-7, with 12 nucleotides matching TRBD2. V was clipped by 4 bases and J by 2 bases; unmatched bases: 6. CDR3 length equals 16 residues. Germline CDR1 reads KGHSH; CDR2 reads LQKENI. The DNA for the CDR3 is TGTGCCAGCTCACATCCACTAGCGGGAGGAACCTACGAGCAGTACTTC. Translated: CASSHPLAGGTYEQYF.

V usage is TRBV30 and J usage is TRBJ1-1, with 7 bases matching TRBD1. This CDR3 is built from 14 residues. In germline, CDR1 is GTSNPN, CDR2 SVGIG (reference sequence). V gave up 5 bases and J gave up 0 bases; unmatched junction bases: 6. The CDR3 protein is CAWERDSLNTEAFF. CDR3 in DNA: TGTGCCTGGGAAAGGGACAGCTTGAACACTGAAGCTTTCTTT.

J is TRBJ1-1 and V is TRBV4-2; no clear D gene. Germline loops: CDR1 LGHNA, CDR2 YNFKEQ. CDR3 length: 14 residues. V lost 1 base, J lost 0 bases, and 6 bases lay in between. The CDR3 DNA sequence: TGTGCCAGCAGCCAAGCTGGCCTGAACACTGAAGCTTTCTTT. This gives the protein CASSQAGLNTEAFF.

Concerning this clone itself: This sample includes further DNA sequences coding for the same CDR3. The rearrangement uses TRBV27 and TRBJ2-1, with 7 bases that match TRBD2. CDR1 and CDR2 from the germline V gene are MNHEY and SMNVEV (reference sequence). With V trimmed by 3 bases and J by 0 bases, 2 bases remained unmatched. This CDR3 contains 15 residues. CDR3 sequence reads: CASSLGGSSYNEQFF. CDR3 coding DNA: TGTGCCAGCAGTTTGGGCGGGAGCTCCTACAATGAGCAGTTCTTC.

This clone was observed a handful of times. The chain carries TRBV9 and TRBJ2-1, with 7 nucleotides matching TRBD2. The V segment lost 3 bases and the J segment 3 bases; nucleotides outside the gene matches: 3. CDR1 is SGDLS, CDR2 YYNGEE, per germline. CDR3 length equals 14 residues. The CDR3 region is CASSAAGDYNEQFF. CDR3 coding DNA: TGTGCCAGCAGCGCCGCGGGGGACTACAATGAGCAGTTCTTC.

V and J are TRBV6-1 and TRBJ2-3, with 7 bases fitting TRBD2. The germline V gene encodes CDR1 MNHNS and CDR2 SASEGT. Trimming at V came to 8 bases and at J to 2 bases, leaving 4 bases not matched to a gene. This CDR3 contains 13 residues. The DNA for the CDR3 is TGTGCCAGCCGGGGGGATCACACAGATACGCAGTATTTT. Amino acid sequence: CASRGDHTDTQYF.

The V gene is TRBV19, the J gene TRBJ2-1, with 8 bases aligning to TRBD1. CDR3 size: 16 residues. In germline, CDR1 is LNHDA, CDR2 SQIVND (reference sequence). J was trimmed by 5 bases and V by 5 bases; bases with no gene match: 11. CDR3 bases: TGTGCCAGTAGTGATCTGCAGGGGGCGCCGAACAATGAGCAGTTCTTC. Amino acid sequence: CASSDLQGAPNNEQFF.

This sequence joins TRBV6-5 and TRBJ2-1; 8 nucleotides line up with TRBD1. CDR1 and CDR2 (germline): MNHEY, SVGAGI. The CDR3 is 16 amino acids. J was trimmed by 6 bases and V by 0 bases; bases with no gene match: 7. CDR3 in DNA: TGTGCCAGCAGTTACTCGAGGACAGGGTTGCGCAATGAGCAGTTCTTC. The encoded protein is CASSYSRTGLRNEQFF.

This chain connects TRBV5-4 to TRBJ2-1; 14 bases are shared with TRBD2. Germline trimming cut 4 bases from V and 7 bases from J; bases unmatched to any gene: 4. The germline gives CDR1 SGHNT, CDR2 YYREEE (reference sequence). This CDR3 has 15 residues. The CDR3 reads CASSPGLAGVNEQFF. The CDR3, as DNA: TGTGCCAGCAGCCCGGGACTAGCGGGAGTAAATGAGCAGTTCTTC.

V usage is TRBV29-1 and J usage is TRBJ2-1; TRBD2 aligns across 11 bases. Trimming at V came to 4 bases and at J to 6 bases, leaving 8 bases not matched to a gene. The CDR3 is 15 amino acids. Germline V gives CDR1 SQVTM, CDR2 ANQGSEA. CDR3 DNA sequence: TGCAGCGTTGGGTTTCATAGCGGGAGGGTCAATGAGCAGTTCTTC. Its protein product is CSVGFHSGRVNEQFF.

The chain links TRBV5-3 to TRBJ1-3; D not certain. TRBV5-3 is an open reading frame, and its role is uncertain. The CDR3 has 12 residues. V shed 4 bases and J shed 9 bases, with 11 bases lying between them. CDR3 protein: CARSQPQSTIYF. The DNA for the CDR3 is TGTGCCAGAAGCCAACCACAAAGCACCATATATTTT.

Turning to this clone: This CDR3 is missing its conserved last phenylalanine or tryptophan, likely due to a read error. The rearrangement links TRBV2 to TRBJ2-7; 7 bases align to TRBD1. V gave up 8 bases and J gave up 4 bases; unmatched junction bases: 8. The CDR3 is 13 residues long. Germline V gene sequence: CDR1 SNHLY, CDR2 FYNNEI. Here the CDR3 reads CASVGTEGYEQYS. The CDR3 bases are TGTGCCAGCGTAGGGACAGAAGGTTACGAGCAGTACTCC.

This sequence joins TRBV7-8 and TRBJ2-5; 9 bases are shared with TRBD2. There are 16 residues in the CDR3. The V gene end was trimmed by 1 base and the J gene end by 3 bases; junction bases not matched to a gene: 6. In germline, CDR1 is SGHVS, CDR2 FQNEAQ. CDR3 in DNA: TGTGCCAGCAGCTTAGACCCTAGCGGGGAGAAAGAGACCCAGTACTTC. Encoded protein: CASSLDPSGEKETQYF.

The chain combines TRBV4-1 with TRBJ2-3; 7 bases align to TRBD1. Looked up from germline, CDR1 is MGHRA and CDR2 is YSYEKL. The CDR3 is 16 amino acids. J gave up 8 bases and V 4 bases, and 15 bases lay outside the gene matches. For the CDR3, the DNA is TGCGCCAGCAGCCGTCCCGGGACAGAGGAACCTTGTACGCAGTATTTT. Amino acid sequence: CASSRPGTEEPCTQYF.

The rearrangement joins TRBV6-5 to TRBJ2-1, with a weak D call TRBD2 (6 bases). This CDR3 has 12 amino acids. The ends were cut back, 6 bases at V and 12 bases at J, with 15 bases in the middle. Germline loops: CDR1 MNHEY, CDR2 SVGAGI. The CDR3 sequence: CASSLDRERQFF. DNA for the CDR3: TGTGCCAGCAGCCTCGACCGGGAGAGGCAGTTCTTC.

The table lists this clone with a few counts. A read error may account for a junction end that differs from germline. This chain connects TRBV6-1 to TRBJ1-4, with TRBD1 identical over 7 bases. Looked up from germline, CDR1 is MNHNS and CDR2 is SASEGT. The CDR3 spans 15 residues. In nucleotides, the CDR3 is TGTGCCATCAGTGAGTCTGGTCCTGCAGGGGGAAAACTGTTTTTT. Translated: CAISESGPAGGKLFF.

This clone was found a few times. The rearrangement links TRBV9 to TRBJ2-2, with TRBD1 identical over 7 bases. This CDR3 region has 14 residues. Germline CDR1 SGDLS, CDR2 YYNGEE. Trimming cost V 0 bases and J 5 bases; bases outside gene matches: 1. The CDR3 DNA is TGTGCCAGCAGCGTAGAGGGGGCAACCGGGGAGCTGTTTTTT. Translating it yields CASSVEGATGELFF.

This chain joins TRBV6-5 and TRBJ2-7, with TRBD1 as a possible D gene (6 bases). Trimming pared 2 bases from V and 7 bases from J, leaving 6 bases between. The CDR3 sequence is 11 residues long. The germline CDR1 and CDR2 sequences are MNHEY and SVGAGI. The CDR3: CASSYGTEQYF. As DNA, the CDR3 is TGTGCCAGCAGTTACGGGACAGAGCAGTACTTC.

The chain recombines TRBV19 with TRBJ2-1, with TRBD2 matching 13 bases. CDR1 is LNHDA, CDR2 SQIVND, per germline (reference sequence). V was pared by 10 bases and J by 8 bases, with 8 bases of the junction left unmatched. The CDR3 covers 14 residues. CDR3 nucleotides: TGTGCCACCACCGGGACTAGCGGGATTGATGAGCAGTTCTTC. Translation: CATTGTSGIDEQFF.

The chain has TRBV27 and TRBJ2-1, with D hard to call. There are 15 residues in the CDR3. CDR1 is MNHEY and CDR2 is SMNVEV in the germline V gene (reference sequence). Trimming removed 5 bases at V and 6 bases at J, with 17 bases between. CDR3 DNA: TGTGCCAGCAGTACCGCACCCATTTTCGGCAATGAGCAGTTCTTC. Encoded protein: CASSTAPIFGNEQFF.